The sequence of this TCR beta chain was determined in a study of PD-L1 blockade in urothelial cancer. Whole-study context: At 3 weeks after treatment start (second dose) and again at 6 weeks, blood was analyzed. Study-wide points: Patients who had durable benefit saw their tumor-associated blood clones expand more at 3 weeks.

CDR3 length equals 17 residues. V lost 0 bases to trimming and J lost 6 bases; unmatched junction nucleotides: 9. Germline-derived CDR1 and CDR2 are LGHNA and YNFKEQ. This clone was seen only once. Its antigen remains unknown. Pretreatment and on-treatment blood mononuclear cell samples were taken, totaling between 1 and 8 time points per patient. Synthetic TCR analog templates were spiked into all PCRs individually. Sequenced by immunoSEQ multiplex PCR; TCRdb stores in-frame clones only, minus some. Of more than 30,000 clones in the sample, approximately 82% were seen once. This receptor was obtained from a man aged 60 to 75 with urothelial cancer. The chain carries TRBV4-2 and TRBJ2-1, with TRBD2 identical over 9 bases. The sequences come from PBMCs, collected around atezolizumab (anti-PD-L1) treatment. The CDR3 sequence is CASSQEPAGGPVNEQFF. The CDR3 nucleotides read TGTGCCAGCAGCCAAGAGCCCGCGGGAGGGCCTGTCAATGAGCAGTTCTTC.